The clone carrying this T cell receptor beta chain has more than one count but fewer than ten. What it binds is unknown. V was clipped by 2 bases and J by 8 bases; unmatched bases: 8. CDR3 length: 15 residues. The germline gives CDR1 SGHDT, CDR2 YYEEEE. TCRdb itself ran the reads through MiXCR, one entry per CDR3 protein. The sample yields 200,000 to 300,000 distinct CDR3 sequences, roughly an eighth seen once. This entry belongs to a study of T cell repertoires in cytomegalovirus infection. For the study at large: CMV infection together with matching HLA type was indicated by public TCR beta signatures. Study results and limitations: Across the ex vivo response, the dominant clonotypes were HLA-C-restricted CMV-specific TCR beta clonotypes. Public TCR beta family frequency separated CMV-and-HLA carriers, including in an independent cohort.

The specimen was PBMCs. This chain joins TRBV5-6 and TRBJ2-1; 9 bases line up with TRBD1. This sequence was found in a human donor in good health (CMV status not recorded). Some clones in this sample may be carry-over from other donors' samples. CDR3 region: CASSFTGGPDDEQFF. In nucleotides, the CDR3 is TGTGCCAGCAGCTTCACAGGGGGCCCAGACGATGAGCAGTTCTTC. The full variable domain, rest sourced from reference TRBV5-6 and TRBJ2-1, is DAGVTQSPTHLIKTRGQQVTLRCSPKSGHDTVSWYQQALGQGPQFIFQYYEEEERQRGNFPDRFSGHQFPNYSSELNVNALLLGDSALYLCASSFTGGPDDEQFFGPGTRLTVL.